Listed below are T cell receptor beta chains from one sample, sequenced in a study of control samples from healthy donors and cancer patients. The assay was immunoSEQ multiplex PCR, and TCRdb's table has in-frame clones only and misses some. The data contain more than 95,000 clones, over 90% of them singletons. Sample: blood. The receptors derive from a man aged 25-45 years in good health. Both conserved end residues are part of each CDR3. Each record gives: clone size, V gene, D gene, J gene, CDR3 protein, CDR3 DNA. The D gene is left open where the match is weak. Not every row has a clone size; where given, it reads once, few, many or a size class.

once	TRBV7-3	TRBD2	TRBJ2-3	CASSRRASPTGGDTQYF	TGTGCCAGCAGCCGGAGGGCTAGCCCAACCGGGGGGGATACGCAGTATTTT
-	TRBV30	TRBD1	TRBJ1-6	CAWSGRGQGSPLHF	TGTGCCTGGAGTGGGAGGGGGCAAGGATCACCCCTCCACTTT
-	TRBV4-2	-	TRBJ1-2	CASSQESLAPQGYGYTF	TGTGCCAGCAGCCAAGAAAGTCTGGCACCCCAGGGCTATGGCTACACCTTC
-	TRBV6-6	TRBD1	TRBJ1-2	CASSRGQGDGYTF	TGTGCCAGCAGCCGGGGACAGGGGGACGGCTACACCTTC
-	TRBV6-5	TRBD1	TRBJ1-3	CASRDRVDTIYF	TGTGCCAGCAGAGACAGGGTGGACACCATATATTTT
-	TRBV30	-	TRBJ1-2	CAWSVRRGTNYGYTF	TGTGCCTGGAGTGTACGTCGGGGGACTAACTATGGCTACACCTTC
-	TRBV5-8	-	TRBJ2-3	CASSLSGALDTQYF	TGTGCCAGCAGCTTATCAGGGGCTCTGGATACGCAGTATTTT
-	TRBV19	-	TRBJ1-3	CASSIGRNSGNTIYF	TGTGCCAGTAGTATTGGCAGGAACTCTGGAAACACCATATATTTT
-	TRBV6-5	TRBD1	TRBJ1-2	CASRYDRGSGYTF	TGTGCCAGCAGATATGACAGGGGAAGTGGCTACACCTTC
once	TRBV9	TRBD2	TRBJ2-7	CASSPQAGGRYEQYF	TGTGCCAGCAGCCCGCAAGCGGGGGGACGCTACGAGCAGTACTTC
-	TRBV12-3/TRBV12-4	-	TRBJ1-1	CASSDGMRTEAFF	TGTGCCAGCAGTGACGGTATGAGGACTGAAGCTTTCTTT
once	TRBV19	-	TRBJ1-5	CASSIRRGDQPQHF	TGTGCCAGTAGTATAAGGCGGGGGGATCAGCCCCAGCATTTT
-	TRBV7-3	-	TRBJ2-1	CASNLGGSSDEQFF	TGTGCCAGCAATCTAGGGGGGTCGTCGGATGAGCAGTTCTTC
-	TRBV7-2	TRBD1	TRBJ2-5	CASSSGTGGRQTQYF	TGTGCCAGCAGCTCCGGGACAGGGGGCCGTCAGACCCAGTACTTC
-	TRBV6-5	-	TRBJ1-2	CASSSGGAGYYGYTF	TGTGCCAGCAGTTCGGGGGGGGCTGGGTACTATGGCTACACCTTC
once	TRBV7-9	TRBD2	TRBJ2-4	CASSSTGGLAKNIQYF	TGTGCCAGCAGTTCCACGGGGGGACTAGCCAAAAACATTCAGTACTTC
-	TRBV6-2/TRBV6-3	-	TRBJ2-5	CASSYDPHQYF	TGTGCCAGCAGTTACGACCCGCACCAGTACTTC
-	TRBV6-5	-	TRBJ1-5	CASSYSVPRNNQPQHF	TGTGCCAGCAGTTACTCTGTGCCCCGGAACAATCAGCCCCAGCATTTT
-	TRBV27	TRBD2	TRBJ2-1	CASSYLTSGGLNEQFF	TGTGCCAGCAGCTACCTGACTAGCGGGGGGTTGAATGAGCAGTTCTTC
-	TRBV3-1/TRBV3-2	-	TRBJ2-7	CASSQGRTPPYEQYF	TGTGCCAGCAGCCAAGGAAGGACTCCCCCCTACGAGCAGTACTTC
-	TRBV19	TRBD1	TRBJ1-1	CASSIGQGAVENTEAFF	TGTGCCAGTAGTATAGGGCAGGGGGCGGTTGAAAACACTGAAGCTTTCTTT
-	TRBV2	-	TRBJ2-5	CASNFDARETQYF	TGTGCCAGCAATTTCGACGCGCGGGAGACCCAGTACTTC
-	TRBV10-3	TRBD2	TRBJ2-5	CAISETSGGSETQYF	TGTGCCATCAGTGAAACCAGCGGGGGGTCCGAGACCCAGTACTTC
-	TRBV19	-	TRBJ1-4	CASSILALGEKLFF	TGTGCCAGTAGTATTCTCGCCCTAGGCGAAAAACTGTTTTTT
-	TRBV28	-	TRBJ2-1	CSTGRDEQFF	TGTTCCACAGGGCGCGATGAGCAGTTCTTC
-	TRBV7-2	-	TRBJ1-5	CASSWGDPGGNQPQHF	TGTGCCAGCAGCTGGGGGGACCCAGGCGGCAATCAGCCCCAGCATTTT
-	TRBV6-5	TRBD1	TRBJ1-2	CASSETGGASYGYTF	TGTGCCAGCAGCGAGACAGGGGGCGCGAGCTATGGCTACACCTTC
-	TRBV6-5	-	TRBJ1-1	CASRTGPNTEAFF	TGTGCCAGCAGGACAGGCCCGAACACTGAAGCTTTCTTT
-	TRBV19	TRBD1	TRBJ2-1	CASRRQGNRPVEQFF	TGTGCCAGTAGAAGACAGGGCAATCGTCCCGTTGAGCAGTTCTTC
-	TRBV18	TRBD1	TRBJ1-1	CASSPGTGVNTEAFF	TGTGCCAGCTCACCAGGGACAGGGGTAAACACTGAAGCTTTCTTT
-	TRBV28	-	TRBJ1-5	CASSFVRDSNQPQHF	TGTGCCAGCAGTTTTGTAAGAGATAGCAATCAGCCCCAGCATTTT
-	TRBV28	-	TRBJ1-5	CASSFSQAYSNQPQHF	TGTGCCAGCAGTTTCTCACAGGCTTATAGCAATCAGCCCCAGCATTTT
once	TRBV14	-	TRBJ2-2	CASSQRSRVPLTTGELFF	TGTGCCAGCAGCCAGCGCTCTCGGGTGCCTTTGACCACCGGGGAGCTGTTTTTT
-	TRBV6-5	TRBD1	TRBJ1-2	CASGTGEDGGYGYTF	TGTGCCAGTGGGACAGGAGAAGATGGGGGGTATGGCTACACCTTC
once	TRBV11-2	-	TRBJ1-6	CASSLGGASSPLHF	TGTGCCAGCAGCCTTGGAGGAGCCTCCTCACCCCTCCACTTT
-	TRBV28	-	TRBJ1-4	CASRPRKRWDGAEKLFF	TGTGCCAGCAGACCTCGGAAGAGATGGGATGGGGCAGAAAAACTGTTTTTT
-	TRBV19	TRBD1	TRBJ2-7	CASSTTGAAYEQYF	TGTGCCAGTAGTACGACAGGGGCCGCCTACGAGCAGTACTTC
-	TRBV12-5	-	TRBJ1-5	CASGTNSNQPQHF	TGTGCTAGTGGTACGAATAGCAATCAGCCCCAGCATTTT
once	TRBV10-1	-	TRBJ2-7	CANKWGEQYF	TGCGCCAACAAGTGGGGCGAGCAGTACTTC
-	TRBV10-2	-	TRBJ1-4	CASARTRGEKLFF	TGCGCCAGCGCGAGGACCCGTGGAGAAAAACTGTTTTTT
-	TRBV10-2	TRBD2	TRBJ2-1	CASSESTPGTNYNEQFF	TGCGCCAGCAGTGAGTCGACTCCGGGGACTAACTACAATGAGCAGTTCTTC
-	TRBV2	TRBD1	TRBJ1-2	CASSEGRGQGVNYGYTF	TGTGCCAGCAGTGAAGGTAGAGGACAGGGGGTAAACTATGGCTACACCTTC
-	TRBV7-2	-	TRBJ2-6	CASSRDGLASGANVLTF	TGTGCCAGCAGTCGGGACGGCCTTGCCTCTGGGGCCAACGTCCTGACTTTC
-	TRBV9	-	TRBJ2-3	CASTLGGGFTDTQYF	TGTGCCAGCACCCTTGGCGGGGGCTTCACAGATACGCAGTATTTT
-	TRBV6-5	-	TRBJ1-6	CASSSLQGNRGSPLHF	TGTGCCAGCAGTTCACTGCAGGGAAATAGGGGATCACCCCTCCACTTT